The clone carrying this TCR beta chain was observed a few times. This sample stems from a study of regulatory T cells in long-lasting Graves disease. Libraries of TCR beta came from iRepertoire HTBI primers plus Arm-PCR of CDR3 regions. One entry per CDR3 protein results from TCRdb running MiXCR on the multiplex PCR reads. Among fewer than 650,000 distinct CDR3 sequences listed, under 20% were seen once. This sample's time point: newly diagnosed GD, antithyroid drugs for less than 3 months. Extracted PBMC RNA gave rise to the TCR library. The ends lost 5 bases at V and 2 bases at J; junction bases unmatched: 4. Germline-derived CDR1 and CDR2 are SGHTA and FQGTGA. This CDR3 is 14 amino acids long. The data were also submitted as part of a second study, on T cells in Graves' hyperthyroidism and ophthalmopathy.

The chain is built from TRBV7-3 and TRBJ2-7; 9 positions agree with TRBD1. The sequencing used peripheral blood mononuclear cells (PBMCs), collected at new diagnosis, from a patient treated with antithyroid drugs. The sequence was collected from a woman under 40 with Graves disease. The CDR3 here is CASSLDRGTYEQYF. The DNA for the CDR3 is TGTGCCAGCAGCCTGGACAGGGGAACCTACGAGCAGTACTTC.